Following are 25 T cell receptor beta chains from one sample sequenced in a study of vaccination and CD4 T cells after COVID-19. Antigen specificity for these receptors is unknown. Sequencing of DNA taken from cultured CD4+ T cells relied on the Oncomine TCR Beta short-read assay. Using its own MiXCR run on the PCR reads, TCRdb lists one record per CDR3 protein. The sample shows over 11,000 distinct CDR3 sequences, about three fifths of them seen only once. As to treatment: roughly ten-day PBMC culture with coronavirus spike peptide pools or control peptides (ViraFEST assay). The sample was CD4+ T cells from blood, cultured in vitro. The receptor set was obtained from a human donor who had recovered from COVID-19.

This clonotype showed up just a few times. The DNA for the CDR3 is TGCAGTGCTAGATCGGGGGCGGTGGAAGCTTTCTTT. Its protein is CSARSGAVEAFF. This chain links TRBV20-1 with TRBJ1-1, with D maybe TRBD1 (6 bases). Germline V gives CDR1 DFQATT, CDR2 SNEGSKA (reference sequence). The CDR3 extends over 12 amino acids. V was trimmed by 2 bases and J by 8 bases, leaving 12 bases between them.

The chain employs TRBV18 and TRBJ2-7; weak D call: TRBD1 (6 bases). Germline CDR1 reads KGHSH; CDR2 reads LQKENI. This CDR3 spans 16 amino acids. The germline V and J ends were trimmed by 2 bases and 3 bases, with 17 bases remaining between them. The CDR3 DNA follows: TGTGCCAGCTCACCAAGCCTTGACAAGACAGGCTACGAGCAGTACTTC. Translation gives CASSPSLDKTGYEQYF.

J is TRBJ1-4 and V is TRBV6-5, with D perhaps matching TRBD1 (5 bases). The length of the CDR3 is 15 residues. The germline V gene has CDR1 MNHEY and CDR2 SVGAGI. Trimming left V 4 bases short and J 6 bases short, with 15 bases between. The CDR3 region is CASSWGIAPDEKLFF. The CDR3 DNA follows: TGTGCCAGCAGTTGGGGGATAGCGCCTGATGAAAAACTGTTTTTT.

The V gene is TRBV12-3 or TRBV12-4, the J gene TRBJ1-1; D is ambiguous. The length of the CDR3 is 14 residues. Trimming stripped 3 bases from V and 1 base from J, with 9 bases between. CDR3 sequence (DNA): TGTGCCAGCAGTTTTCAGGTCGGGAACACTGAAGCTTTCTTT. Protein product: CASSFQVGNTEAFF.

CDR3 DNA: TGTGCCAGCAAACAACAGGGATTTCGATACGAGCAGTACTTC. This gives the protein CASKQQGFRYEQYF. The rearrangement links TRBV28 to TRBJ2-7, with a tentative D call TRBD1 (6 bases). Trimming cost V 7 bases and J 4 bases, with 17 bases left between them. Germline-derived CDR1 and CDR2 are MDHEN and SYDVKM. This CDR3 comprises 14 residues.

This rearrangement joins TRBV7-2 to TRBJ2-1; tentative D call: TRBD1 (5 bases). The CDR3 has 14 residues. Germline-derived CDR1 and CDR2 are SGHTA and FQGNSA. V lost 5 bases, J lost 5 bases, and 13 bases lay in between. The CDR3, as DNA: TGTGCCAGCAGCGATAGAAAGGGGAACAATGAGCAGTTCTTC. Residues: CASSDRKGNNEQFF.

This chain joins TRBV6-1 and TRBJ1-2; D is unresolved. Germline loops: CDR1 MNHNS, CDR2 SASEGT. The germline V and J ends were trimmed by 7 bases and 5 bases, with 14 bases remaining between them. The CDR3 has 13 residues. CDR3 nucleotide sequence: TGTGCCAGCACTACCGGGTGGGGATATGGCTACACCTTC. Its protein product is CASTTGWGYGYTF.

V gene TRBV28 combines with J gene TRBJ2-1; TRBD2 matches 7 bases. V lost 5 bases, J lost 8 bases, and 12 bases stayed unmatched. CDR1 and CDR2 (germline): MDHEN, SYDVKM. CDR3 length equals 15 residues. CDR3 loop: CASSMRGGVSDEQFF. The DNA for the CDR3 is TGTGCCAGCAGTATGCGGGGAGGGGTTAGCGATGAGCAGTTCTTC. Supplemented by reference TRBV28 and TRBJ2-1, the full variable domain reads DVKVTQSSRYLVKRTGEKVFLECVQDMDHENMFWYRQDPGLGLRLIYFSYDVKMKEKGDIPEGYSVSREKKERFSLILESASTNQTSMYLCASSMRGGVSDEQFFGPGTRLTVL.

There are a few counts of this clonotype. The chain has TRBV7-2 and TRBJ1-2; tentatively, D is TRBD1 (5 bases). Trimming cost V 0 bases and J 10 bases, with 15 bases left between them. Germline-derived CDR1 and CDR2 are SGHTA and FQGNSA. CDR3 length: 14 residues. The CDR3 sequence is CASSLALETEAYTF. CDR3 nucleotide sequence: TGTGCCAGCAGCTTAGCGCTGGAGACAGAAGCCTACACCTTC.

This clonotype appeared a few times. This chain connects TRBV6-7 to TRBJ1-2, with D possibly matching TRBD1 (5 bases). TRBV6-7 is designated an ORF whose function remains uncertain. The V end was cut by 7 bases, the J end by 4 bases, with 19 bases between. The length of the CDR3 is 15 residues. The CDR3 DNA is TGTGCCAGCACGAACCGGGACCCGACGACCTATGGCTACACCTTC. It is translated as CASTNRDPTTYGYTF.

The J gene is TRBJ2-3, the V gene TRBV6-4, with D maybe TRBD2 (6 bases). Germline lookup yields CDR1 MRHNA and CDR2 SNTAGT. V gave up 8 bases and J gave up 8 bases, with 14 bases separating them. The CDR3 runs 12 residues. For the CDR3, the DNA is TGTGCCAGCGGGTCCCAGCGGGCTACGCAGTATTTT. Translation gives CASGSQRATQYF.

This clonotype qualifies as large (0.1 to 1%). The J gene is TRBJ1-5, the V gene TRBV15; no definite D call. The germline CDR1 and CDR2 sequences are LNHNV and YYDKDF (reference sequence). The CDR3 runs to 14 residues. V was pared by 0 bases and J by 3 bases, with 6 bases between. As DNA, the CDR3 is TGTGCCACCAGCAGAGAAATTTCCAATCAGCCCCAGCATTTT. Protein product: CATSREISNQPQHF.

The chain is built from TRBV2 and TRBJ2-1, with 10 bases fitting TRBD2. The germline V gene has CDR1 SNHLY and CDR2 FYNNEI. The V and J ends lost 3 bases and 3 bases, in that order; junction bases with no gene match: 5. This CDR3 is built from 16 residues. CDR3 bases: TGTGCCAGCAGTGACCCTTGGACTAGCGGCTACAATGAGCAGTTCTTC. Protein product: CASSDPWTSGYNEQFF.

Comments on this clonotype: One end of the junction is discordant with germline, which a read error may explain. J is TRBJ1-5 and V is TRBV7-2; D is uncertain. Germline CDR1 is SGHTA and CDR2 is FQGNSA. The CDR3 runs to 13 residues. CDR3 sequence reads: CAGSRWSNQPQHF. In DNA, the CDR3 is TGTGCCGGCAGCCGCTGGAGCAATCAGCCCCAGCATTTT.

The chain carries TRBV20-1 and TRBJ1-2; D is undetermined. This CDR3 comprises 10 residues. From germline, CDR1 is DFQATT and CDR2 SNEGSKA (reference sequence). V was trimmed by 6 bases and J by 6 bases, leaving 8 bases between them. The CDR3 region is CSAYRDGYTF. The CDR3 bases are TGCAGTGCCTACCGGGATGGCTACACCTTC.

This chain connects TRBV7-2 to TRBJ1-1; no clear D. Germline loops: CDR1 SGHTA, CDR2 FQGNSA. The CDR3 spans 18 residues. Trimming removed 5 bases from V and 0 bases from J, with 22 bases in between. The CDR3 protein is CASSPPQALFPMNTEAFF. CDR3 DNA: TGTGCCAGCAGCCCCCCTCAGGCTCTATTCCCGATGAACACTGAAGCTTTCTTT.

V usage is TRBV28 and J usage is TRBJ1-2; D is ambiguous. Germline V gives CDR1 MDHEN, CDR2 SYDVKM. This CDR3 is built from 13 residues. V lost 5 bases, J lost 3 bases, and 10 bases lay in between. Written as DNA, the CDR3 is TGTGCCAGCAGTAAACAGCCACACTATGGCTACACCTTC. Translated: CASSKQPHYGYTF.

This chain uses TRBV7-8 with TRBJ2-7; possibly TRBD1 or TRBD2 for D (5 bases each). The CDR3 has 17 residues. Trimming stripped 0 bases from V and 6 bases from J, with 21 bases between. In germline, CDR1 is SGHVS, CDR2 FQNEAQ. The CDR3 loop reads CASSLAPRGPRLSEQYF. Here the CDR3 DNA reads TGTGCCAGCAGCTTAGCGCCCCGGGGCCCCCGTTTATCCGAGCAGTACTTC.

V is TRBV28 and J is TRBJ1-5; D is undetermined. With 4 bases removed from V and 0 bases from J, the gap between germline ends came to 7 bases. Germline CDR1 reads MDHEN; CDR2 reads SYDVKM. The CDR3 runs to 14 residues. CDR3 nucleotide sequence: TGTGCCAGCAGTTCACGGAATAGCAATCAGCCCCAGCATTTT. Its protein product is CASSSRNSNQPQHF. Together with reference TRBV28 and TRBJ1-5, the CDR3 gives the full variable domain: DVKVTQSSRYLVKRTGEKVFLECVQDMDHENMFWYRQDPGLGLRLIYFSYDVKMKEKGDIPEGYSVSREKKERFSLILESASTNQTSMYLCASSSRNSNQPQHFGDGTRLSIL.

This clonotype appeared a few times. This chain links TRBV20-1 with TRBJ1-1, with D hard to call. Germline-derived CDR1 and CDR2 are DFQATT and SNEGSKA (reference sequence). The CDR3 length is 12 residues. The ends were cut back, 3 bases at V and 3 bases at J, with 8 bases in the middle. CDR3 protein: CSARGRHTEAFF. The DNA for the CDR3 is TGCAGTGCTAGGGGTCGTCACACTGAAGCTTTCTTT.

The chain carries TRBV10-3 and TRBJ1-3, with D maybe TRBD1 (6 bases). The CDR3 loop spans 15 amino acids. The V gene lost 1 base and the J gene lost 4 bases, with 11 bases spanning the gap. Germline V gene sequence: CDR1 ENHRY, CDR2 SYGVKD. The CDR3 DNA sequence: TGTGCCATCAGTGAGTTACAGGGAGTGGGAAACACCATATATTTT. This sequence encodes CAISELQGVGNTIYF.

V and J are TRBV29-1 and TRBJ1-1; weak D call: TRBD1 (5 bases). The CDR3 is made up of 13 amino acids. Germline V gene sequence: CDR1 SQVTM, CDR2 ANQGSEA. With 7 bases removed from V and 1 base from J, the gap between germline ends came to 13 bases. CDR3 nucleotides: TGCAGCGCCTTCGGGACCGCGAACACTGAAGCTTTCTTT. It codes for CSAFGTANTEAFF.

This clonotype turned up a few times. The rearrangement uses TRBV19 and TRBJ1-6, with 7 bases identical to TRBD1. Germline V gives CDR1 LNHDA, CDR2 SQIVND (reference sequence). The CDR3 sequence is 14 residues long. V gave up 5 bases and J gave up 10 bases; unmatched junction bases: 8. CDR3: CASSSQGGRSPLHF. The CDR3 bases are TGTGCCAGTAGTTCCCAGGGGGGGAGATCACCCCTCCACTTT.

The chain carries TRBV11-2 and TRBJ1-1; D remains unclear. This CDR3 contains 14 residues. Germline V CDR1 and CDR2: SGHAT, FQNNGV. Between the trimmed V and J ends, which lost 4 bases and 1 base, there was a span of 10 bases. DNA of the CDR3: TGTGCCAGCAGCTCCAGCCGTGGGAACACTGAAGCTTTCTTT. It translates to CASSSSRGNTEAFF.

The CDR3 is CASSGGQLYGYTF. As DNA, the CDR3 is TGTGCCAGCAGCGGGGGACAGCTCTATGGCTACACCTTC. This chain uses TRBV6-2 or TRBV6-3 with TRBJ1-2; the match to TRBD1 covers 7 bases. Per germline, CDR1 MNHEY and CDR2 SVGEGT. Trimming removed 6 bases from V and 4 bases from J; junction bases left unmatched: 5. The length of the CDR3 is 13 residues.